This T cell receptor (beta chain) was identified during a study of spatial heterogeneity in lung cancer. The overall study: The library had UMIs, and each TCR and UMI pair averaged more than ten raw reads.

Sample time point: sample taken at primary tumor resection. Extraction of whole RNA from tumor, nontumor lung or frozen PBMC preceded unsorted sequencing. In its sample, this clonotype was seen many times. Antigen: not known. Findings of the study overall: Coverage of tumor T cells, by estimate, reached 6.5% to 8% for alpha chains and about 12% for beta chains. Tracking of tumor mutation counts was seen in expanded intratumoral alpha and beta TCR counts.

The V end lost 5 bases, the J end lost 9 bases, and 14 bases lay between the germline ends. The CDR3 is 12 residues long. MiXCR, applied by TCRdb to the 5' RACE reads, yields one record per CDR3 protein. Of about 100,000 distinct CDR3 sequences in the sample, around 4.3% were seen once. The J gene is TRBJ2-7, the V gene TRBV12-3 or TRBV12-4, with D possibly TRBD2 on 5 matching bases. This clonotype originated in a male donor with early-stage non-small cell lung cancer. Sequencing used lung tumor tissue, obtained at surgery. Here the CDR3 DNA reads TGTGCCAGCAGTCTGGAGGATGTTGCGCAGTACTTC. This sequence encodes CASSLEDVAQYF.